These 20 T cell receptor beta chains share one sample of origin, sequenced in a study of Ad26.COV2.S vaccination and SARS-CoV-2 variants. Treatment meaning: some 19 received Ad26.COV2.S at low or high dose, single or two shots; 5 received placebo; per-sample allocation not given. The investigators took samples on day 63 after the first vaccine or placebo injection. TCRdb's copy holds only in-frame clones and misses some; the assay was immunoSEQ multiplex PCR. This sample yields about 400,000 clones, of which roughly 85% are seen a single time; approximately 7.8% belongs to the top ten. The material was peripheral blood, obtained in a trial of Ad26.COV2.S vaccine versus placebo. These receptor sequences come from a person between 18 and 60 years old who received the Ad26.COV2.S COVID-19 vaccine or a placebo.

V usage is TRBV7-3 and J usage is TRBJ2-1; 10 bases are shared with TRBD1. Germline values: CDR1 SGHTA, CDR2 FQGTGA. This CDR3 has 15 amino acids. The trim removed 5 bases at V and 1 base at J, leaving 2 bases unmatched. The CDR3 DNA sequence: TGTGCCAGCAGCGCGGGACAGGGGTCCTACAATGAGCAGTTCTTC. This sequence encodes CASSAGQGSYNEQFF.

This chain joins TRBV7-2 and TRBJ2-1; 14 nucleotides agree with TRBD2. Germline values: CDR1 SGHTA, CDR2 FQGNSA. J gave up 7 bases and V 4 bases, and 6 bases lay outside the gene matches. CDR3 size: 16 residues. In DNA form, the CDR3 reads TGTGCCAGCAGCTCCCGTCGGACTAGCGGGGGGAATGAGCAGTTCTTC. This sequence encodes CASSSRRTSGGNEQFF.

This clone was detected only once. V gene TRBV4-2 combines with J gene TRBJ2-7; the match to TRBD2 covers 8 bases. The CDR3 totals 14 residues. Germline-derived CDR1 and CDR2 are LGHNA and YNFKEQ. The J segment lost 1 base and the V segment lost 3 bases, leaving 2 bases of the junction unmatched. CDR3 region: CASSHTSGSYEQYF. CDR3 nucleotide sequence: TGTGCCAGCAGCCACACTAGCGGATCCTACGAGCAGTACTTC.

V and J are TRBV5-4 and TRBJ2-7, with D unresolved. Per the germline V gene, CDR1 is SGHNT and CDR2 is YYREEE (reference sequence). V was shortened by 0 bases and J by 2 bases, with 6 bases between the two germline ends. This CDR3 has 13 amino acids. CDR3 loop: CASSLGSAYEQYF. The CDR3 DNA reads TGTGCCAGCAGCTTGGGTTCTGCCTACGAGCAGTACTTC.

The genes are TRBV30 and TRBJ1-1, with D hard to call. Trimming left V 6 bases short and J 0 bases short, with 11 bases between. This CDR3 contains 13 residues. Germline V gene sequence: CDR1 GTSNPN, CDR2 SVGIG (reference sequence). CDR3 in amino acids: CACRDEMNTEAFF. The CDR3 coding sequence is TGTGCCTGTCGAGACGAAATGAACACTGAAGCTTTCTTT.

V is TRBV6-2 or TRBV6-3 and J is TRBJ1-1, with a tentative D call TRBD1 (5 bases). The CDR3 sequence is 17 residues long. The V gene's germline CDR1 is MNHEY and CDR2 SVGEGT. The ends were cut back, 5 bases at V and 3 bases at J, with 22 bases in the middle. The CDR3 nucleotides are TGTGCCAGCAGTCTCGGGTGGGGCCGCACCCGGGACACTGAAGCTTTCTTT. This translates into CASSLGWGRTRDTEAFF.

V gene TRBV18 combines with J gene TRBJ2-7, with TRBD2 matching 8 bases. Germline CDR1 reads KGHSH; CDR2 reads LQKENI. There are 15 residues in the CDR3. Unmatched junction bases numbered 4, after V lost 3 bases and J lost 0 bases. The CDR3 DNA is TGTGCCAGCTCACCCGTAGCGGGGCTCTCCTACGAGCAGTACTTC. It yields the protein CASSPVAGLSYEQYF. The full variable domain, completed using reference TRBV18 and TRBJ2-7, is NAGVMQNPRHLVRRRGQEARLRCSPMKGHSHVYWYRQLPEEGLKFMVYLQKENIIDESGMPKERFSAEFPKEGPSILRIQQVVRGDSAAYFCASSPVAGLSYEQYFGPGTRLTVT.

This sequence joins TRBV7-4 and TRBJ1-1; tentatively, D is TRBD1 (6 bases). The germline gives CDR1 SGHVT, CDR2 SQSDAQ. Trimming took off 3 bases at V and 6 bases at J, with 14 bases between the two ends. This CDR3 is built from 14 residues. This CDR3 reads CASSLNRALAEAFF. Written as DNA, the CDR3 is TGTGCCAGCAGCTTGAACAGGGCTCTGGCTGAAGCTTTCTTT.

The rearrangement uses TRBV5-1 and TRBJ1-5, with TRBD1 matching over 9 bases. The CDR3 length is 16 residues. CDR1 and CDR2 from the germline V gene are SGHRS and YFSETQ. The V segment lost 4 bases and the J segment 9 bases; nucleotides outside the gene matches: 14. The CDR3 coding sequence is TGCGCCAGCAGCCCCATGGGACAGGGCACCGAGCCGCCCCAGCATTTT. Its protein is CASSPMGQGTEPPQHF. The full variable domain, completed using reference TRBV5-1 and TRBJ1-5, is KAGVTQTPRYLIKTRGQQVTLSCSPISGHRSVSWYQQTPGQGLQFLFEYFSETQRNKGNFPGRFSGRQFSNSRSEMNVSTLELGDSALYLCASSPMGQGTEPPQHFGDGTRLSIL.

The CDR3: CASSLARTGRIGELFF. DNA for the CDR3: TGTGCCAGCAGCCTCGCCAGGACAGGGCGAATCGGGGAGCTGTTTTTT. The genes are TRBV21-1 and TRBJ2-2; the D call TRBD1 from the table was never checked on the DNA. TRBV21-1 is a known pseudogene. The CDR3 extends over 16 amino acids.

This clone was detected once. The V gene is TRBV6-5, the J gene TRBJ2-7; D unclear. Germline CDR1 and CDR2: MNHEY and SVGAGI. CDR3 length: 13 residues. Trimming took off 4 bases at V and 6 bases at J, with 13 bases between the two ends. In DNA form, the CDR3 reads TGTGCCAGCAGTTTTCAGACCGATACCGAGCAGTACTTC. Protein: CASSFQTDTEQYF.

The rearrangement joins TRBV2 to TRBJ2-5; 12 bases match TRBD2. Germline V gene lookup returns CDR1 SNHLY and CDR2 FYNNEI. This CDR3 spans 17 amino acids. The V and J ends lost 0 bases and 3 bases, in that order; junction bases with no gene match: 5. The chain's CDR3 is CASSEARGLAGKETQYF. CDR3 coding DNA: TGTGCCAGCAGTGAAGCGCGAGGACTAGCGGGGAAAGAGACCCAGTACTTC.

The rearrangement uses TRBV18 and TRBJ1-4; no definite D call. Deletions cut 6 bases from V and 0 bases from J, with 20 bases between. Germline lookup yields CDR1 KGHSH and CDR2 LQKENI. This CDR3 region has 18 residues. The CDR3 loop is CASSPGRYLHATNEKLFF. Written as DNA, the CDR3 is TGTGCCAGCTCTCCCGGGAGGTACCTACACGCAACTAATGAAAAACTGTTTTTT.

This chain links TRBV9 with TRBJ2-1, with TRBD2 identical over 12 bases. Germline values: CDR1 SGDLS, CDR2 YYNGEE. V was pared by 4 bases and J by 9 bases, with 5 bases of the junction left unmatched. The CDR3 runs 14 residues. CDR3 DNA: TGTGCCAGCAGCTCCCAGACTAGCGGGGGTGAGCAGTTCTTC. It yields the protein CASSSQTSGGEQFF.

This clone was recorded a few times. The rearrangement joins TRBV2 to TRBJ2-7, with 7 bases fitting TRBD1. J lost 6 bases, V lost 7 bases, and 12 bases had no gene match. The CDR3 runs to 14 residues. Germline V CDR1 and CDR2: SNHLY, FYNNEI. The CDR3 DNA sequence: TGTGCCAGCAACGGACAGACAGGGATGGGCGAGCAGTACTTC. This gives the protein CASNGQTGMGEQYF.

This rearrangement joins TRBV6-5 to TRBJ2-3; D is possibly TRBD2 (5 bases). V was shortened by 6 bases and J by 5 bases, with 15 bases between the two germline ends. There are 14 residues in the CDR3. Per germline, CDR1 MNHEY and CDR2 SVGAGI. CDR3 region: CASRPGGAKDTQYF. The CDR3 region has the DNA TGTGCCAGCAGGCCCGGAGGAGCGAAAGATACGCAGTATTTT.

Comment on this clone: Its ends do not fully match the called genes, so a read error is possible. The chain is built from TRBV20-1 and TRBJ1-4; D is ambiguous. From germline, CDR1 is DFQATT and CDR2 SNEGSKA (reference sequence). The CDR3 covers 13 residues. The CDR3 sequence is CSASDAINGKLFF. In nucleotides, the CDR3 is TGCAGTGCTAGTGACGCAATAAATGGAAAACTGTTTTTT.

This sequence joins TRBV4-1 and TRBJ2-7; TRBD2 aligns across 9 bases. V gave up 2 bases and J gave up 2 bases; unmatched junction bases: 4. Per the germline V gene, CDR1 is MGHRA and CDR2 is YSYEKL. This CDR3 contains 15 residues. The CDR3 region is CASSQLAGLPYEQYF. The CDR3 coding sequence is TGCGCCAGCAGCCAACTAGCGGGACTCCCCTACGAGCAGTACTTC.

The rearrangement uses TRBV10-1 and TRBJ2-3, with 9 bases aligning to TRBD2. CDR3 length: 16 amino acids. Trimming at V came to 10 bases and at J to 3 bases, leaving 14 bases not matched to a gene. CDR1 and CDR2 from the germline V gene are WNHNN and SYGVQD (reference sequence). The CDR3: CAIPPCTSGFTDTQYF. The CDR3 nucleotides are TGCGCCATCCCCCCTTGCACTAGCGGGTTTACAGATACGCAGTATTTT.

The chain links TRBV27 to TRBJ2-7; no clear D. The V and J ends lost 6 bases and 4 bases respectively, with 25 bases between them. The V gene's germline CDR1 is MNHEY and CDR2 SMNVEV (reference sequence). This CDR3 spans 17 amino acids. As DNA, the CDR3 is TGTGCCAGCAGCCCCCAGTTTACTCCAGACCCCACTTACGAGCAGTACTTC. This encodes CASSPQFTPDPTYEQYF.